The 21 T cell receptor beta chains given below trace back to one sample, sequenced in a study of technical replicates of blood from several donors. Produced via immunoSEQ multiplex PCR; TCRdb's table is partial and in-frame only. This table holds 75,000 or so clones, more than 85% found once. The specimen was T cells isolated from PBMCs. These receptors all stem from a human donor in good health.

The chain employs TRBV10-3 and TRBJ2-7; 7 bases map to TRBD2. Germline V lookup: CDR1 ENHRY, CDR2 SYGVKD. The CDR3 is 15 residues long. J gave up 0 bases and V 6 bases, and 8 bases lay outside the gene matches. CDR3 DNA sequence: TGTGCCATCAGGGATAGCGGGTCCTCCTCCTACGAGCAGTACTTC. Translating gives CAIRDSGSSSYEQYF.

This sequence joins TRBV29-1 and TRBJ1-1; 8 positions match TRBD1. Germline V gene lookup returns CDR1 SQVTM and CDR2 ANQGSEA. This CDR3 is 12 amino acids long. With V trimmed by 8 bases and J by 7 bases, 9 bases remained unmatched. The CDR3 protein is CSSDRGGGEAFF. The DNA of the CDR3 is TGCAGCTCTGACAGGGGTGGGGGTGAAGCTTTCTTT.

V usage is TRBV7-9 and J usage is TRBJ2-3; the D is unclear. Germline-derived CDR1 and CDR2 are SEHNR and FQNEAQ (reference sequence). CDR3 length: 14 residues. V was trimmed by 2 bases and J by 2 bases, leaving 8 bases between them. CDR3 bases: TGTGCCAGCAGCTTATCACTGGTCACAGATACGCAGTATTTT. Amino acid sequence: CASSLSLVTDTQYF.

The chain recombines TRBV9 with TRBJ2-5; perhaps TRBD1 as D (7 bases). V was shortened by 4 bases and J by 1 base, with 17 bases between the two germline ends. The germline V gene has CDR1 SGDLS and CDR2 YYNGEE. The CDR3 has 16 residues. CDR3 loop: CASSPSGGTVQETQYF. As DNA, the CDR3 is TGTGCCAGCAGCCCCAGTGGGGGGACAGTCCAAGAGACCCAGTACTTC.

The chain combines TRBV2 with TRBJ1-5, with D maybe TRBD1 (6 bases). The V gene's germline CDR1 is SNHLY and CDR2 FYNNEI. V dropped 5 bases and J dropped 5 bases, with 10 bases sitting between them. The CDR3 is 13 amino acids. The CDR3 DNA follows: TGTGCCAGCAGTATGGACAGAGATCAGCCCCAGCATTTT. Protein product: CASSMDRDQPQHF.

This clone was found once. The chain is built from TRBV6-1 and TRBJ2-3; 7 nucleotides match TRBD1. Losses at the gene ends were 4 bases for V and 5 bases for J; bases not matched to a gene: 21. Germline lookup yields CDR1 MNHNS and CDR2 SASEGT. The CDR3 sequence is 19 residues long. The CDR3 protein is CASSGRPRNRGVFEDTQYF. In DNA form, the CDR3 reads TGTGCCAGCAGTGGAAGACCACGAAACAGGGGAGTTTTCGAAGATACGCAGTATTTT.

This chain joins TRBV6-8 and TRBJ1-4; a weak D match, TRBD1 (5 bases). This CDR3 has 14 amino acids. Per the germline V gene, CDR1 is MNHGY and CDR2 is SAAAGT. The V gene lost 8 bases and the J gene lost 4 bases, with 14 bases spanning the gap. CDR3 DNA sequence: TGTGCCAGCGCAGGTCAGACAGATAATGAAAAACTGTTTTTT. Amino acids: CASAGQTDNEKLFF.

This sequence joins TRBV5-1 and TRBJ1-3; D is possibly TRBD1 (6 bases). Between the trimmed V and J ends, which lost 4 bases and 0 bases, there was a span of 20 bases. Germline CDR1 is SGHRS and CDR2 is YFSETQ. The CDR3 is 18 residues long. CDR3 nucleotide sequence: TGCGCCAGCAGCCCATTCACCAGGGGAACCTTCTCTGGAAACACCATATATTTT. Translating it yields CASSPFTRGTFSGNTIYF.

The chain has TRBV7-2 and TRBJ2-2; 11 nucleotides align to TRBD2. This CDR3 comprises 17 residues. V shed 1 base, J shed 8 bases, and the junction held 9 bases outside the gene matches. Germline assignment: CDR1 SGHTA and CDR2 FQGNSA. As DNA, the CDR3 is TGTGCCAGCAGCTTAGTGAAACTAGCGGGAGCTCGTGGGGAGCTGTTTTTT. It is translated as CASSLVKLAGARGELFF.

The chain combines TRBV13 with TRBJ2-5; D remains ambiguous. Germline CDR1 and CDR2: PRHDT and FYEKMQ (reference sequence). Trimming pared 0 bases from V and 4 bases from J, leaving 9 bases between. CDR3 size: 14 residues. CDR3 protein: CASSLGLSRETQYF. CDR3 DNA sequence: TGTGCCAGCAGCTTAGGCCTAAGTAGAGAGACCCAGTACTTC.

V usage is TRBV10-1 and J usage is TRBJ1-2; 7 nucleotides line up with TRBD1. The CDR3 loop spans 13 amino acids. Unmatched junction bases numbered 3, after V lost 6 bases and J lost 2 bases. The germline gives CDR1 WNHNN, CDR2 SYGVQD (reference sequence). The CDR3 DNA is TGCGCCAGCAGCTCAGGGGGGAACTATGGCTACACCTTC. This codes for CASSSGGNYGYTF.

The chain has TRBV15 and TRBJ2-7, with 9 positions matching TRBD1. CDR3 length equals 14 residues. Germline V CDR1 and CDR2: LNHNV, YYDKDF (reference sequence). J lost 4 bases, V lost 3 bases, and 4 bases had no gene match. Here the CDR3 reads CATSSRDRAYEQYF. Here the CDR3 DNA reads TGTGCCACCAGCAGCCGGGACAGGGCGTACGAGCAGTACTTC.

The chain is built from TRBV27 and TRBJ2-7, with a tentative D call TRBD1 (6 bases). V was pared by 6 bases and J by 3 bases, with 15 bases between. Germline CDR1 MNHEY, CDR2 SMNVEV (reference sequence). The CDR3 covers 14 residues. DNA of the CDR3: TGTGCCAGCAGACCGGGACATCGAATCTACGAGCAGTACTTC. This codes for CASRPGHRIYEQYF.

The chain is built from TRBV28 and TRBJ2-5, with 8 bases aligning to TRBD1. Unmatched junction bases numbered 8, after V lost 10 bases and J lost 4 bases. The CDR3 is 13 amino acids. From germline, CDR1 is MDHEN and CDR2 SYDVKM. The DNA of the CDR3 is TGTGCCATCTCATACAGGGGGGCAGAGACCCAGTACTTC. Translating it yields CAISYRGAETQYF.

The rearrangement links TRBV28 to TRBJ1-3; D remains unclear. CDR1 and CDR2 from the germline V gene are MDHEN and SYDVKM. The germline V and J ends were trimmed by 4 bases and 0 bases, with 19 bases remaining between them. This CDR3 comprises 18 residues. The DNA for the CDR3 is TGTGCCAGCAGTTCTTATTCAGGAATTCTATTCTCTGGAAACACCATATATTTT. Translating gives CASSSYSGILFSGNTIYF.

This chain links TRBV5-1 with TRBJ1-3; no firm D call. The germline gives CDR1 SGHRS, CDR2 YFSETQ. V dropped 1 base and J dropped 2 bases, with 7 bases sitting between them. This CDR3 comprises 14 residues. CDR3 DNA sequence: TGCGCCAGCAGCTTGAAGGCGGCTGGAAACACCATATATTTT. Translated: CASSLKAAGNTIYF.

This chain links TRBV6-1 with TRBJ1-5; the D gene is possibly TRBD1 (5 bases). The CDR3 covers 14 residues. Trimming removed 5 bases at V and 9 bases at J, with 17 bases between. Germline-derived CDR1 and CDR2 are MNHNS and SASEGT. This CDR3 reads CASSLGEDLGPQHF. DNA for the CDR3: TGTGCCAGCAGTTTGGGGGAGGACCTAGGGCCCCAGCATTTT.

This chain uses TRBV29-1 with TRBJ2-1; D may be TRBD2 (5 bases). Germline CDR1 reads SQVTM; CDR2 reads ANQGSEA. The CDR3 covers 11 residues. V dropped 1 base and J dropped 7 bases, with 5 bases sitting between them. The chain's CDR3 is CSVEGTNEQFF. In DNA form, the CDR3 reads TGCAGCGTTGAAGGGACTAATGAGCAGTTCTTC.

The J gene is TRBJ1-4, the V gene TRBV11-2; D is unresolved. CDR1 SGHAT and CDR2 FQNNGV come from the germline V gene. V lost 2 bases to trimming and J lost 4 bases, with 20 bases between them. This CDR3 has 18 residues. The CDR3 DNA reads TGTGCCAGCAGCTTACATCCCAGTTTATTCTTAAATAATGAAAAACTGTTTTTT. Translated, it gives CASSLHPSLFLNNEKLFF.

This clone has a single count. J is TRBJ2-3 and V is TRBV29-1, with 10 positions matching TRBD1. Per the germline V gene, CDR1 is SQVTM and CDR2 is ANQGSEA. CDR3 size: 15 residues. V shed 5 bases, J shed 2 bases, and the junction held 7 bases outside the gene matches. CDR3 residues: CSVQPGTGVTDTQYF. Written as DNA, the CDR3 is TGCAGCGTTCAACCCGGGACAGGGGTCACAGATACGCAGTATTTT.

The chain is built from TRBV30 and TRBJ2-2; D might be TRBD2 (6 bases). This CDR3 comprises 16 residues. Germline loops: CDR1 GTSNPN, CDR2 SVGIG (reference sequence). Trimming removed 3 bases at V and 4 bases at J, with 18 bases between. The CDR3 DNA reads TGTGCCTGGAGGAAAGCCTTGGGACTCCTCACCGGGGAGCTGTTTTTT. Translating gives CAWRKALGLLTGELFF.